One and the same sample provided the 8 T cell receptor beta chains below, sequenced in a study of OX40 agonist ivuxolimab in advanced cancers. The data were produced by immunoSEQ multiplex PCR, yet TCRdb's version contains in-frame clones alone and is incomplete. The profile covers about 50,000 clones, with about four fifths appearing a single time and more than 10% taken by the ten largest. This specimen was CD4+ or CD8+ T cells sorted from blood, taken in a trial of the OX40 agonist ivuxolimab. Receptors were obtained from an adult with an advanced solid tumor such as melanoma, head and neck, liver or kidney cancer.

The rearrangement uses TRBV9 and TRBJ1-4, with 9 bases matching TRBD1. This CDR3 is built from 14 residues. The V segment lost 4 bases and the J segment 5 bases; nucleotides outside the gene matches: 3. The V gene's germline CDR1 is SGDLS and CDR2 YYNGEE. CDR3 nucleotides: TGTGCCAGCAGCCCAGGGACAGGGAATGAAAAACTGTTTTTT. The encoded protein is CASSPGTGNEKLFF.

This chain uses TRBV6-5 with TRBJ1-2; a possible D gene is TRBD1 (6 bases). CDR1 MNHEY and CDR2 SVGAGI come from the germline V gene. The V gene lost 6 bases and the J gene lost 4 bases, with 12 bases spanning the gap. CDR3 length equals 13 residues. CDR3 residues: CASSRTDSYGYTF. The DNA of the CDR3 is TGTGCCAGCAGCCGAACGGACAGCTATGGCTACACCTTC.

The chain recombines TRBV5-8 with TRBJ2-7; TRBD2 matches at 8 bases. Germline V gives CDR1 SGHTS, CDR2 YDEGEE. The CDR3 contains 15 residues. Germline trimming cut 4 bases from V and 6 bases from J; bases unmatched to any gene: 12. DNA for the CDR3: TGTGCCAGCAGCCCCTACGAGCGGGAGTTATCCGAGCAGTACTTC. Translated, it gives CASSPYERELSEQYF.

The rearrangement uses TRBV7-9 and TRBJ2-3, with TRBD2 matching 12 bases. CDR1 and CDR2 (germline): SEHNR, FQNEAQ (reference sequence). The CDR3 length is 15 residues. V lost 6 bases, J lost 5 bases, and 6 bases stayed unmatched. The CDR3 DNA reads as TGTGCCAGCAGACCCGGGACTAGCGGGCTAGATACGCAGTATTTT. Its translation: CASRPGTSGLDTQYF.

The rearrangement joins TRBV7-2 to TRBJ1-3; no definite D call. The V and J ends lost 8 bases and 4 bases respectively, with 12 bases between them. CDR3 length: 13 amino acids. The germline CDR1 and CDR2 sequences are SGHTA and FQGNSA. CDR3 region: CASGALRGNTIYF. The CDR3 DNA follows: TGTGCCAGCGGCGCCTTGAGGGGAAACACCATATATTTT.

For the CDR3, the DNA is TGTGCCACGTTAACAGGGGTCTATGGCTACACCTTC. Protein product: CATLTGVYGYTF. The chain joins TRBV6-5 to TRBJ1-2, with 7 bases fitting TRBD1. The germline V gene has CDR1 MNHEY and CDR2 SVGAGI. With 10 bases clipped from V and 4 bases from J, the junction kept 6 bases outside the gene matches. The CDR3 runs 12 residues.

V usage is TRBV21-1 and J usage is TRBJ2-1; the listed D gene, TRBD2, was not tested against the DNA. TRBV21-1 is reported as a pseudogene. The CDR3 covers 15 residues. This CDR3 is CASSKVTGIYNEQFF. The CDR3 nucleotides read TGTGCCAGCAGCAAAGTTACGGGGATCTACAATGAGCAGTTCTTC.

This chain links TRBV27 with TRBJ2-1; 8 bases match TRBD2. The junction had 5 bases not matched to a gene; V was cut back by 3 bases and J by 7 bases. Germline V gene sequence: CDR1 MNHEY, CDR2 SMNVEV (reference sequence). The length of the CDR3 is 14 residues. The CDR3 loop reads CASSLLQRGNEQFF. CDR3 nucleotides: TGTGCCAGCAGTTTGCTCCAGCGGGGGAATGAGCAGTTCTTC.